This is a list of T cell receptor beta chains from one sample in a study of blood T cell repertoires in COVID-19. Profiled with immunoSEQ multiplex PCR; TCRdb holds only in-frame clones, not every one. Of about 300,000 clones in the sample, approximately 84% are singletons; the top ten hold about 1.6%. Sample: peripheral blood. The receptors were gathered from a human donor with COVID-19, enrolled during active disease. The donor label of this sample is uncertain. Both conserved end residues are part of each CDR3. D genes are given only for firm matches. Not all rows give a size; the values are once, few, many and, for expanded clones, a class.

cdr3_nt cdr3_aa j_call d_call clone_size v_call
TGCAGCGTTCAGACTAGCGGGAGGGCCGGGGAGCAGTTCTTC CSVQTSGRAGEQFF TRBJ2-1 TRBD2 . TRBV29-1
TGCGCCAGCACCCAGGGAGGCACCGGGGAGCTGTTTTTT CASTQGGTGELFF TRBJ2-2 . once TRBV5-1
TGTGCCAGCAGCTTCAGTCGGCCAGGGGGTCAAGATACGCAGTATTTT CASSFSRPGGQDTQYF TRBJ2-3 TRBD1 . TRBV5-6
TGTGCCATCAGTGGCGAGGGAGGGGGAGGTAATGGCTACACCTTC CAISGEGGGGNGYTF TRBJ1-2 . . TRBV10-3
TGTGCCAGTAGTATACCCAGTGTAACGACTGAAGCTTTCTTT CASSIPSVTTEAFF TRBJ1-1 . . TRBV19
TGTGCCAGTAGTATGACAACTAGCCGGGGCTCAAATGAGCAGTTCTTC CASSMTTSRGSNEQFF TRBJ2-1 . once TRBV19
TGTGCCAGCAGCCGGGACAGTAATCAGCCCCAGCATTTT CASSRDSNQPQHF TRBJ1-5 TRBD1 few TRBV7-2
TGTGCCAGCAGCCTCGCTAGCGGCGTTTACGAGCAGTACTTC CASSLASGVYEQYF TRBJ2-7 TRBD2 . TRBV27
TGTGCCGGGAGTAGAGACAATGAGCAGTTCTTC CAGSRDNEQFF TRBJ2-1 . . TRBV28
TGTGCCAGCAATAGCGGGAGTGGGGTTGGAGAGACCCAGTACTTC CASNSGSGVGETQYF TRBJ2-5 TRBD2 once TRBV6-5
TGTGCCAGCAGCTCCACCGGGAGCCAAGGGGCTGAGCAGTTCTTC CASSSTGSQGAEQFF TRBJ2-1 . . TRBV7-3
TGTGCCAGCAGCCTTAGTCGGTTCTTATACGAGCAGTACTTC CASSLSRFLYEQYF TRBJ2-7 . . TRBV6-5
TGTGCCAGCAGCCTCGGACAGGGCGAACTCTATGGCTACACCTTC CASSLGQGELYGYTF TRBJ1-2 TRBD1 . TRBV28
TGCGCCAGCAGCCTAACTGAACCCAGGGTCCAAGAGACCCAGTACTTC CASSLTEPRVQETQYF TRBJ2-5 . once TRBV5-1
TGTGCCAGTAGTATGGGGGGCACTGAAGCTTTCTTT CASSMGGTEAFF TRBJ1-1 . once TRBV19
TGTGCCTGGAACCCAAGCGGGGTGTCACACATTCAGTACTTC CAWNPSGVSHIQYF TRBJ2-4 TRBD2 . TRBV30
TGTGCCAGCAATTCCCGGGGGACTAAGCAGTTCTTC CASNSRGTKQFF TRBJ2-1 TRBD2 . TRBV28
TGTGCCAGCAGCTTAAACAGGGGTCCTTACGAGCAGTACTTC CASSLNRGPYEQYF TRBJ2-7 TRBD1 . TRBV11-1
TGTGCTAGCAGCCTAGGACTAGCGGGCCTCAATGAGCAGTTCTTC CASSLGLAGLNEQFF TRBJ2-1 TRBD2 once TRBV7-7
TGTGCCAGCAGTAGCCCCGCGATAAGTGTATCTAATGAAAAACTGTTTTTT CASSSPAISVSNEKLFF TRBJ1-4 . . TRBV28
TGTGCCAGCAGTTTATTAGCGGGAGGGAAGGGGTACTTC CASSLLAGGKGYF TRBJ2-7 TRBD2 . TRBV27
TGTGCCAGCAGTACCTTCCTAGTTGGGAATGAGCAGTTCTTC CASSTFLVGNEQFF TRBJ2-1 . once TRBV6-4
TGTGCCAGCCGGACAGGGGCTAATGAAAAACTGTTTTTT CASRTGANEKLFF TRBJ1-4 TRBD1 . TRBV28
TGTGCCAGCAGTTTCATTACAGGGAAGGAGACCCAGTACTTC CASSFITGKETQYF TRBJ2-5 . . TRBV28
TGTGCCAGCAGCTTAGAGGGCGGGAATGTCAATCGCGAGCAGTTCTTC CASSLEGGNVNREQFF TRBJ2-1 . . TRBV7-9
TGTGCCAGCAGCATCGGAAGTGGGACTAGCGGTGCCTACAATGAGCAGTTCTTC CASSIGSGTSGAYNEQFF TRBJ2-1 TRBD2 . TRBV7-2
TGTGCCAGCAGCTTCCACCTAGCGGAGCTTGCCTACGAGCAGTACTTC CASSFHLAELAYEQYF TRBJ2-7 TRBD2 . TRBV28
TGTGCCTGGGAACGCGGGGGGCTCACCGGGGAGCTGTTTTTT CAWERGGLTGELFF TRBJ2-2 TRBD2 . TRBV30
TGTGCCAGAAGCCACATTTTCCTAGCGTCCGCAGATACGCAGTATTTT CARSHIFLASADTQYF TRBJ2-3 . . TRBV5-3
TGTGCCAGCAGCAAATCGGGCGGGCCAACCCTCGGCAATGAGCAGTTCTTC CASSKSGGPTLGNEQFF TRBJ2-1 . . TRBV21-1
TGTGCCAGCAGCCAAGCTGGGGGACTTACTCAAGAGACCCAGTACTTC CASSQAGGLTQETQYF TRBJ2-5 . few TRBV3-1/TRBV3-2
TGCAGTGCTAGTGGACGGGGATTCTCCTACGAGCAGTACTTC CSASGRGFSYEQYF TRBJ2-7 . . TRBV20-1
TGTGCCAGCAGTTTGGGTTGGGGGCCCCGCTTGTCTGGCTACACCTTC CASSLGWGPRLSGYTF TRBJ1-2 . once TRBV27
TGTGCCAGCAGCACGGGCCCCAGGGGGGAGACCCAGTACTTC CASSTGPRGETQYF TRBJ2-5 TRBD1 once TRBV11-1
TGTGCCATCAGACAGGGGGCAGATCAGCCCCAGCATTTT CAIRQGADQPQHF TRBJ1-5 TRBD1 . TRBV10-3
TGCGCCAGCAGCTTTGGGACAGCAAGCGACGAGTATGGCTACACCTTC CASSFGTASDEYGYTF TRBJ1-2 TRBD1 . TRBV5-1
TGTGCCAGCAGCTTGGATCCAGGCCACCAAGAGACCCAGTACTTC CASSLDPGHQETQYF TRBJ2-5 . . TRBV5-4
TGTGCCAGCAGCTTAATGGGGCTGAACTCTGGGGCCAACGTCCTGACTTTC CASSLMGLNSGANVLTF TRBJ2-6 . . TRBV7-2